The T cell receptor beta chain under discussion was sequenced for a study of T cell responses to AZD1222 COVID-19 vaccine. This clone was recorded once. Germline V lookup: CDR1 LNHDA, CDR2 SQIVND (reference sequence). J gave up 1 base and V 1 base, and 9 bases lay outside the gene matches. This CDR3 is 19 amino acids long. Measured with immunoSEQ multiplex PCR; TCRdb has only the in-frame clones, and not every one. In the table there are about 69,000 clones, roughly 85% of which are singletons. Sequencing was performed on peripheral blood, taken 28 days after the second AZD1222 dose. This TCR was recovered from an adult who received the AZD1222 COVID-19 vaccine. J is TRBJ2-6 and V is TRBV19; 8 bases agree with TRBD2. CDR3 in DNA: TGTGCCAGTAGTATAGCTGGGGGACTAGGGAAATCTGGGGCCAACGTCCTGACTTTC. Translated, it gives CASSIAGGLGKSGANVLTF.